One and the same sample provided the 20 T cell receptor beta chains below, sequenced in a study of blood T cell repertoires in COVID-19 (dated by TCRdb to the early 2020s). The library was generated by the immunoSEQ multiplex PCR assay. Drawn from immuneACCESS, this table holds only the in-frame rearrangements with V and J called that TCRdb kept. Clones are partly lost; checked studies trace under half to an unresolved V gene and leave the rest unexplained. A total of around 60,000 clones appear in this sample, 72% of them only once. 4.8% of the sample is held by the ten biggest clonotypes. The material sequenced was peripheral blood. All receptors derive from a woman in her 70s with COVID-19, enrolled during active disease.

This chain uses TRBV18 with TRBJ2-1; 9 bases align to TRBD2. The J segment lost 1 base and the V segment lost 5 bases, leaving 9 bases of the junction unmatched. This CDR3 is built from 17 residues. Germline values: CDR1 KGHSH, CDR2 LQKENI. The chain's CDR3 is CASSTAGSGGSYNEQFF. Written as DNA, the CDR3 is TGTGCCAGCTCAACTGCCGGGAGCGGGGGGTCCTACAATGAGCAGTTCTTC.

V is TRBV4-3 and J is TRBJ1-4; 11 positions match TRBD1. V shed 3 bases, J shed 4 bases, and the junction held 4 bases outside the gene matches. Germline loops: CDR1 LGHNA, CDR2 YSLEER. This CDR3 has 16 amino acids. The CDR3: CASSQGTGGSNEKLFF. The CDR3 DNA follows: TGCGCCAGCAGCCAGGGGACAGGGGGAAGTAATGAAAAACTGTTTTTT.

This chain uses TRBV29-1 with TRBJ1-4; unclear D gene. The V gene's germline CDR1 is SQVTM and CDR2 ANQGSEA. The CDR3 runs to 14 residues. Trimming removed 0 bases at V and 2 bases at J, with 7 bases between. The CDR3 loop is CSVEEPGTNEKLFF. For the CDR3, the DNA is TGCAGCGTTGAAGAACCCGGGACTAATGAAAAACTGTTTTTT.

This clone was counted a few times. The chain uses TRBV4-1 and TRBJ2-1; 7 bases match TRBD1. CDR3 length equals 11 residues. Germline V gives CDR1 MGHRA, CDR2 YSYEKL. Trimming removed 4 bases from V and 12 bases from J; junction bases left unmatched: 3. The CDR3 bases are TGCGCCAGCAGCCCGGGACAGCGGCAGTTCTTC. Its translation is CASSPGQRQFF.

For this clone: In the same sample, other DNA sequences code for this CDR3. The chain recombines TRBV2 with TRBJ1-4, with a tentative D call TRBD1 (6 bases). V was cut by 3 bases and J by 2 bases, with 10 bases left in between. The CDR3 consists of 15 residues. Germline CDR1 SNHLY, CDR2 FYNNEI. The CDR3 is CASSEEQGTNEKLFF. The CDR3 region has the DNA TGTGCCAGCAGTGAGGAACAGGGTACTAATGAAAAACTGTTTTTT.

The chain joins TRBV9 to TRBJ1-1; D remains unclear. The CDR3 extends over 13 amino acids. Germline values: CDR1 SGDLS, CDR2 YYNGEE. Trimming took 1 base from V and 4 from J, leaving 8 bases between them. The CDR3 coding sequence is TGTGCCAGCAGCGTATCCTCCGGCACTGAAGCTTTCTTT. Translation gives CASSVSSGTEAFF. The variable domain in full, with the rest retrieved from reference TRBV9 and TRBJ1-1, is DSGVTQTPKHLITATGQRVTLRCSPRSGDLSVYWYQQSLDQGLQFLIQYYNGEERAKGNILERFSAQQFPDLHSELNLSSLELGDSALYFCASSVSSGTEAFFGQGTRLTVV.

The chain couples TRBV6-2 or TRBV6-3 to TRBJ1-5, with D maybe TRBD1 (5 bases). This CDR3 is 15 amino acids long. The germline V and J ends were trimmed by 0 bases and 4 bases, with 10 bases remaining between them. From germline, CDR1 is MNHEY and CDR2 SVGEGT. CDR3 DNA: TGTGCCAGCAGTTACTCGGACACCATGAATCAGCCCCAGCATTTT. Translated: CASSYSDTMNQPQHF.

This chain links TRBV10-3 with TRBJ2-7, with D perhaps TRBD1 (5 bases). The CDR3 is made up of 13 amino acids. Trimming cost V 2 bases and J 7 bases, with 12 bases left between them. Germline CDR1 is ENHRY and CDR2 is SYGVKD. Written as DNA, the CDR3 is TGTGCCATCAGTGAGAGACAGACTGGGGAGCAGTACGTC. Protein product: CAISERQTGEQYV.

Concerning this clone itself: At one end, the junction sequence differs from germline, possibly due to a read error. The DNA for the CDR3 is TGTGCCAGCACCCAACTAGCGGGAGCTTACAATGAGCAGTTCTTC. Encoded protein: CASTQLAGAYNEQFF. The V call is TRBV16, the J call TRBJ2-1; TRBD2 aligns across 11 bases. Per the germline V gene, CDR1 is KGHSY and CDR2 is FQNENV. The CDR3 loop spans 15 amino acids.

The genes are TRBV19 and TRBJ2-7; D call uncertain. The CDR3 is 16 residues long. The V end was cut by 5 bases, the J end by 3 bases, with 20 bases between. The germline CDR1 and CDR2 sequences are LNHDA and SQIVND (reference sequence). The CDR3 protein is CASSPSYTVTHYEQYF. CDR3 coding DNA: TGTGCCAGTAGTCCTTCCTACACAGTGACCCACTACGAGCAGTACTTC.

The genes are TRBV4-2 and TRBJ2-1; TRBD2 matches 10 bases. Trimming removed 0 bases from V and 9 bases from J; junction bases left unmatched: 5. There are 15 residues in the CDR3. Germline V gene lookup returns CDR1 LGHNA and CDR2 YNFKEQ. Here the CDR3 reads CASSQDLWTSGEQFF. CDR3 nucleotide sequence: TGTGCCAGCAGCCAAGATTTATGGACTAGCGGTGAGCAGTTCTTC.

There are a few counts of this clone. The chain links TRBV11-2 to TRBJ1-5; D gene ambiguous. CDR3 size: 13 residues. V dropped 2 bases and J dropped 6 bases, with 8 bases sitting between them. Germline CDR1 and CDR2: SGHAT and FQNNGV. CDR3 sequence reads: CASSLYEGQPQHF. The CDR3 DNA follows: TGTGCCAGCAGCTTATACGAGGGTCAGCCCCAGCATTTT.

The genes are TRBV5-1 and TRBJ1-1; D perhaps matches TRBD1 (5 bases). The V gene's germline CDR1 is SGHRS and CDR2 YFSETQ. Between the trimmed V and J ends, which lost 0 bases and 0 bases, there was a span of 15 bases. The CDR3 runs 17 residues. Written as DNA, the CDR3 is TGCGCCAGCAGCTTGGGGGCGGGGGAAGGGTTGAACACTGAAGCTTTCTTT. It yields the protein CASSLGAGEGLNTEAFF.

V gene TRBV6-2 or TRBV6-3 combines with J gene TRBJ2-3, with no clear D. This CDR3 spans 13 amino acids. Germline V lookup: CDR1 MNHEY, CDR2 SVGEGT. V lost 4 bases and J lost 5, with 10 bases in between. The CDR3 here is CASSFAGGDTQYF. The CDR3 bases are TGTGCCAGCAGTTTTGCAGGTGGAGATACGCAGTATTTT.

The table lists this clone with a count of one. The chain combines TRBV9 with TRBJ2-5; TRBD2 aligns across 11 bases. The CDR3 runs to 16 residues. V trimming: 2 bases; J trimming: 5 bases; junction bases outside the gene matches: 8. Germline V CDR1 and CDR2: SGDLS, YYNGEE. For the CDR3, the DNA is TGTGCCAGCAGCGTTACTAGCGGGAGTTCTGGTGAGACCCAGTACTTC. This gives the protein CASSVTSGSSGETQYF.

This chain joins TRBV4-3 and TRBJ1-2; D unresolved. V shed 1 base and J shed 2 bases, with 8 bases lying between them. CDR1 is LGHNA and CDR2 is YSLEER in the germline V gene. This CDR3 has 14 residues. In nucleotides, the CDR3 is TGCGCCAGCAGCCAAGTGGGAGGGAACTATGGCTACACCTTC. The encoded protein is CASSQVGGNYGYTF.

The V call is TRBV7-9, the J call TRBJ1-4; D is perhaps TRBD1 (5 bases). CDR1 SEHNR and CDR2 FQNEAQ come from the germline V gene (reference sequence). V lost 5 bases, J lost 0 bases, and 16 bases lay in between. This CDR3 region has 17 residues. In nucleotides, the CDR3 is TGTGCCAGCAGCGTGGGACCGGGGGGAGCAACTAATGAAAAACTGTTTTTT. It encodes CASSVGPGGATNEKLFF.

In this sample, this clone turned up once. The V and J genes are TRBV21-1 and TRBJ1-6; TRBD1 reflects the table's D call only, with no check against the DNA. TRBV21-1 is deemed a pseudogene. The CDR3 consists of 17 residues. The chain's CDR3 is CASSRWIQGTGNSPLHF. CDR3 in DNA: TGTGCCAGCAGCAGGTGGATTCAGGGTACCGGTAATTCACCCCTCCACTTT.

The genes are TRBV27 and TRBJ1-6, with 8 bases aligning to TRBD1. V gave up 8 bases and J gave up 7 bases; unmatched junction bases: 7. CDR3 size: 14 residues. Germline V CDR1 and CDR2: MNHEY, SMNVEV (reference sequence). CDR3 in DNA: TGTGCCAGCCAAACAGGGGGTAAGAATTCACCCCTCCACTTT. Its protein is CASQTGGKNSPLHF.

The chain joins TRBV18 to TRBJ1-1, with unresolved D. The CDR3 contains 13 residues. V was clipped by 2 bases and J by 1 base, with 5 bases between them. Germline CDR1 and CDR2: KGHSH and LQKENI. In DNA, the CDR3 is TGTGCCAGCTCACCAGAGGGGAACACTGAAGCTTTCTTT. Its translation is CASSPEGNTEAFF.